This is a list of T cell receptor beta chains from one sample in a study of blood T cell repertoires in COVID-19. Produced via immunoSEQ multiplex PCR; TCRdb's table is partial and in-frame only. Of 300,000 to 400,000 clones listed, over 80% were seen once; the top ten hold more than 5%. The sample was peripheral blood. All receptors come from a woman in her 50s with COVID-19, enrolled during active disease. Each CDR3 is given without its conserved first and last residue. Each record gives: CDR3 length, J gene, V gene, CDR3 protein.

len: 11
j_gene: TRBJ2-2
v_gene: TRBV7-9
CDR3aa: ATARGNTGELF

len: 14
j_gene: TRBJ2-1
v_gene: TRBV4-1
CDR3aa: ASSANLAGGSNEQF

len: 13
j_gene: TRBJ1-1
v_gene: TRBV7-9
CDR3aa: ASSPQRQGGTEAF

len: 13
j_gene: TRBJ2-1
v_gene: TRBV21-1
CDR3aa: ASRLLRDTYHEQF

len: 9
j_gene: TRBJ2-1
v_gene: TRBV25-1
CDR3aa: ASSWRDEQF

len: 13
j_gene: TRBJ1-4
v_gene: TRBV28
CDR3aa: ASSEQRATNEKLF

len: 12
j_gene: TRBJ1-2
v_gene: TRBV25-1
CDR3aa: ASRGGTESGIHT

len: 11
j_gene: TRBJ1-2
v_gene: TRBV18
CDR3aa: ASSPSPGGGYT

len: 12
j_gene: TRBJ2-3
v_gene: TRBV5-1
CDR3aa: ASSPGQVADTQY

len: 13
j_gene: TRBJ2-4
v_gene: TRBV7-9
CDR3aa: ASSADRLGKNIQY

len: 16
j_gene: TRBJ2-3
v_gene: TRBV9
CDR3aa: ASSDGLAGGSSTDTQY

len: 11
j_gene: TRBJ2-5
v_gene: TRBV27
CDR3aa: ASSRGYQETQY

len: 16
j_gene: TRBJ2-5
v_gene: TRBV6-2/TRBV6-3
CDR3aa: ASSYSVAGGPSGETQY

len: 14
j_gene: TRBJ2-7
v_gene: TRBV6-2/TRBV6-3
CDR3aa: ASSYPPRLAYYEQY

len: 13
j_gene: TRBJ2-7
v_gene: TRBV5-6
CDR3aa: ASSWGTGISYEQY

len: 13
j_gene: TRBJ2-1
v_gene: TRBV6-5
CDR3aa: ASSYGTSKYNEQF

len: 10
j_gene: TRBJ1-6
v_gene: TRBV7-9
CDR3aa: ASRVWSSPLH

len: 14
j_gene: TRBJ2-1
v_gene: TRBV12-5
CDR3aa: ASGLGLAGGKNEQF

len: 17
j_gene: TRBJ2-3
v_gene: TRBV4-2
CDR3aa: ASSQGGGTSGRVTDTQY

len: 13
j_gene: TRBJ1-6
v_gene: TRBV11-3
CDR3aa: ASSSLPGGGSPLH

len: 14
j_gene: TRBJ2-7
v_gene: TRBV27
CDR3aa: ASSVTGLAGGGEQY

len: 13
j_gene: TRBJ1-1
v_gene: TRBV19
CDR3aa: ASSIAGQINTEAF

len: 16
j_gene: TRBJ1-2
v_gene: TRBV7-8
CDR3aa: ASSLVVGRGIQNYGYT

len: 11
j_gene: TRBJ2-7
v_gene: TRBV30
CDR3aa: AQRPQGAYEQY

len: 13
j_gene: TRBJ2-6
v_gene: TRBV30
CDR3aa: AWKRGFSPANVLT

len: 14
j_gene: TRBJ1-3
v_gene: TRBV5-1
CDR3aa: ASSLGDRTVGNTIY

len: 13
j_gene: TRBJ2-7
v_gene: TRBV7-2
CDR3aa: ASSLVLAGPYEQY

len: 11
j_gene: TRBJ1-1
v_gene: TRBV29-1
CDR3aa: SVSQGAGTEAF

len: 9
j_gene: TRBJ2-5
v_gene: TRBV6-5
CDR3aa: ASSAGGTQY

len: 12
j_gene: TRBJ1-2
v_gene: TRBV10-3
CDR3aa: AISSGQGGYGYT

len: 13
j_gene: TRBJ1-1
v_gene: TRBV7-8
CDR3aa: ASSLGSGIGTEAF

len: 12
j_gene: TRBJ2-1
v_gene: TRBV2
CDR3aa: ASSATTGYNEQF

len: 12
j_gene: TRBJ1-2
v_gene: TRBV18
CDR3aa: ASSPLDRVNGYT

len: 11
j_gene: TRBJ2-5
v_gene: TRBV18
CDR3aa: ASSPSGRETQY

len: 14
j_gene: TRBJ2-1
v_gene: TRBV19
CDR3aa: ASNWGLAVSYNEQF

len: 12
j_gene: TRBJ2-1
v_gene: TRBV11-2
CDR3aa: ASSLGVTSREQF

len: 10
j_gene: TRBJ1-2
v_gene: TRBV19
CDR3aa: ASSSSWLGYT

len: 9
j_gene: TRBJ2-4
v_gene: TRBV20-1
CDR3aa: GAGAKNIQY

len: 13
j_gene: TRBJ1-4
v_gene: TRBV7-3
CDR3aa: ASSKQGLPGEKLF

len: 12
j_gene: TRBJ2-3
v_gene: TRBV29-1
CDR3aa: SVWTSGRGDTQY

len: 15
j_gene: TRBJ2-5
v_gene: TRBV30
CDR3aa: AWSSQRLGGRGLYSY

len: 12
j_gene: TRBJ1-1
v_gene: TRBV27
CDR3aa: ASSRDRGPGKAF

len: 13
j_gene: TRBJ2-4
v_gene: TRBV4-1
CDR3aa: ASSQDPPPLERRV

len: 13
j_gene: TRBJ1-2
v_gene: TRBV5-6
CDR3aa: ASSPDRLGPYGYT

len: 13
j_gene: TRBJ1-2
v_gene: TRBV7-2
CDR3aa: ASSLEGTGSFRYT

len: 12
j_gene: TRBJ1-1
v_gene: TRBV19
CDR3aa: ASSSSRSYTEAF

len: 15
j_gene: TRBJ1-2
v_gene: TRBV7-2
CDR3aa: ASSLGHRSRARAGYT

len: 9
j_gene: TRBJ1-1
v_gene: TRBV20-1
CDR3aa: SARPQDKAF

len: 13
j_gene: TRBJ1-2
v_gene: TRBV3-1/TRBV3-2
CDR3aa: ASSLLEPGVEGYT

len: 12
j_gene: TRBJ2-7
v_gene: TRBV6-5
CDR3aa: ASSYGDRDYEQY

len: 10
j_gene: TRBJ1-2
v_gene: TRBV29-1
CDR3aa: SVGQGNYGYT